These 26 T cell receptor beta chains share one sample of origin, sequenced in a study of shared clonotypes between healthy human individuals. Only in-frame clones appear in the TCRdb table, and some are missing; sequencing was by immunoSEQ multiplex PCR. The repertoire includes over 950,000 clones, 60% to 80% of them detected once, and 0.89% sits in the top ten. The sample was memory CD4+ T cells from PBMCs. The subset is: CD45RA-negative fraction. These receptors all stem from a man aged 18 to 30 in good health. Some clones in this sample may be carry-over from other donors' samples.

The rearrangement uses TRBV25-1 and TRBJ1-3; D is uncertain. CDR1 and CDR2 from the germline V gene are MGHDK and SYGVNS. Trimming cost V 4 bases and J 13 bases, with 11 bases left between them. The CDR3 is 11 residues long. CDR3 DNA: TGTGCCAGCAGTGTAGAAGGGCCGATATATTTT. It yields the protein CASSVEGPIYF.

This clone occurred a few times. V is TRBV15 and J is TRBJ1-5, with D possibly being TRBD1 (6 bases). Germline V gives CDR1 LNHNV, CDR2 YYDKDF (reference sequence). The CDR3 loop spans 18 amino acids. V lost 0 bases, J lost 4 bases, and 19 bases lay in between. The CDR3 DNA reads as TGTGCCACCAGCAGAGATCCACGAAAGACAGGAATGAATCAGCCCCAGCATTTT. Residues: CATSRDPRKTGMNQPQHF.

This chain uses TRBV11-2 with TRBJ2-7, with a weak D call TRBD2 (6 bases). CDR1 and CDR2 (germline): SGHAT, FQNNGV. This CDR3 region has 14 residues. V gave up 3 bases and J gave up 0 bases, with 9 bases separating them. CDR3 protein: CASSFGGTSYEQYF. CDR3 DNA sequence: TGTGCCAGCAGCTTTGGCGGGACCTCCTACGAGCAGTACTTC.

This chain uses TRBV5-1 with TRBJ2-1, with 8 nucleotides matching TRBD2. The germline V gene encodes CDR1 SGHRS and CDR2 YFSETQ. Losses at the gene ends were 2 bases for V and 9 bases for J; bases not matched to a gene: 1. The CDR3 covers 12 residues. The CDR3 nucleotides read TGCGCCAGCAGCTTAGCGGGAGCTGAGCAGTTCTTC. This codes for CASSLAGAEQFF.

The chain has TRBV25-1 and TRBJ2-1; D not certain. This CDR3 has 14 amino acids. CDR1 is MGHDK, CDR2 SYGVNS, per germline. Trimming stripped 1 base from V and 8 bases from J, with 12 bases between. CDR3 DNA: TGTGCCAGCAGTGAATTGTCCGAGAGAGATGAGCAGTTCTTC. It translates to CASSELSERDEQFF.

The CDR3 is CAWGTETYEQYF. CDR3 nucleotide sequence: TGTGCCTGGGGGACGGAGACCTACGAGCAGTACTTC. The J gene is TRBJ2-5, the V gene TRBV30, with D possibly called TRBD1 or TRBD2 (5 bases each). The DNA end is a closer match to TRBJ2-7, so the J assignment may be wrong. CDR3 length: 12 residues. The V gene's germline CDR1 is GTSNPN and CDR2 SVGIG (reference sequence).

The gene calls are TRBV7-2 and TRBJ1-3; D is ambiguous. The CDR3 extends over 15 amino acids. Trimming removed 2 bases at V and 0 bases at J, with 8 bases between. The germline V gene encodes CDR1 SGHTA and CDR2 FQGNSA. CDR3 bases: TGTGCCAGCAGCTTAATGTCCATCTCTGGAAACACCATATATTTT. It translates to CASSLMSISGNTIYF.

The V gene is TRBV4-2, the J gene TRBJ2-4; D gene uncertain. The germline V and J ends were trimmed by 1 base and 4 bases, with 11 bases remaining between them. CDR1 LGHNA and CDR2 YNFKEQ come from the germline V gene. The CDR3 is 15 residues long. CDR3 in amino acids: CASSQADWDKNIQYF. For the CDR3, the DNA is TGTGCCAGCAGCCAAGCGGATTGGGATAAAAACATTCAGTACTTC.

The rearrangement joins TRBV9 to TRBJ1-4, with D unclear. This CDR3 has 13 residues. The V and J ends lost 4 bases and 10 bases respectively, with 14 bases between them. Germline V CDR1 and CDR2: SGDLS, YYNGEE. The DNA for the CDR3 is TGTGCCAGCAGCCCCGGGCGGGCCGCAAAACTGTTTTTT. This gives the protein CASSPGRAAKLFF.

This clone appeared once. This rearrangement joins TRBV6-6 to TRBJ2-3; tentatively, D is TRBD1 (5 bases). The germline gives CDR1 MNHNY, CDR2 SVGAGI (reference sequence). V lost 6 bases, J lost 5 bases, and 9 bases lay in between. The CDR3 is 12 residues long. The CDR3 DNA follows: TGTGCCAGCAGCCCGACAGTAGATACGCAGTATTTT. Translation: CASSPTVDTQYF.

The sample holds one count of this clone. This chain links TRBV5-1 with TRBJ2-1; no definite D call. Germline values: CDR1 SGHRS, CDR2 YFSETQ. The CDR3 contains 11 residues. Trimming cost V 7 bases and J 5 bases, with 7 bases left between them. CDR3 sequence reads: CASRNNNEQFF. The CDR3 nucleotides read TGCGCCAGCCGCAACAACAATGAGCAGTTCTTC.

This chain joins TRBV5-1 and TRBJ2-7; D gene unclear. This CDR3 has 14 amino acids. Germline CDR1 and CDR2: SGHRS and YFSETQ. V was clipped by 4 bases and J by 2 bases, with 13 bases between them. The CDR3 protein is CASSKKGVTYEQYF. CDR3 bases: TGCGCCAGCAGCAAAAAGGGTGTTACCTACGAGCAGTACTTC.

The rearrangement uses TRBV18 and TRBJ2-7; 8 bases line up with TRBD1. The CDR3 covers 15 residues. Germline V gene sequence: CDR1 KGHSH, CDR2 LQKENI. V lost 4 bases to trimming and J lost 2 bases; unmatched junction nucleotides: 7. The CDR3 region is CASSLTGTGPYEQYF. CDR3 sequence (DNA): TGTGCCAGCTCACTCACCGGGACAGGACCCTACGAGCAGTACTTC.

V usage is TRBV14 and J usage is TRBJ2-2, with D unclear. V was trimmed by 3 bases and J by 6 bases, leaving 17 bases between them. CDR1 and CDR2 (germline): SGHDN, FVKESK. CDR3 length: 16 amino acids. The CDR3 is CASSHTETQPPGELFF. The DNA of the CDR3 is TGTGCCAGCAGCCATACGGAAACCCAACCCCCCGGGGAGCTGTTTTTT. The entire variable domain, with the rest obtained from reference TRBV14 and TRBJ2-2, is as follows: EAGVTQFPSHSVIEKGQTVTLRCDPISGHDNLYWYRRVMGKEIKFLLHFVKESKQDESGMPNNRFLAERTGGTYSTLKVQPAELEDSGVYFCASSHTETQPPGELFFGEGSRLTVL.

The chain joins TRBV28 to TRBJ2-7; 8 bases are shared with TRBD2. This CDR3 is built from 16 residues. CDR1 MDHEN and CDR2 SYDVKM come from the germline V gene. With V trimmed by 2 bases and J by 0 bases, 6 bases remained unmatched. The CDR3 spells CASSLRASGSSYEQYF. As DNA, the CDR3 is TGTGCCAGCAGTTTACGGGCTAGCGGGTCCTCCTACGAGCAGTACTTC.

The chain recombines TRBV19 with TRBJ1-2; 7 bases are a match to TRBD1. This CDR3 region has 14 residues. V lost 7 bases and J lost 6; bases outside the gene matches: 11. In germline, CDR1 is LNHDA, CDR2 SQIVND (reference sequence). CDR3 sequence reads: CASTGSDRANGYTF. In nucleotides, the CDR3 is TGTGCCAGTACAGGAAGCGACAGGGCTAATGGCTACACCTTC.

With respect to this clone: Other DNA variants within this sample encode the same CDR3. V and J are TRBV4-3 and TRBJ2-2; no reliable D call. CDR1 LGHNA and CDR2 YSLEER come from the germline V gene. Trimming removed 0 bases from V and 3 bases from J, with 8 bases in between. This CDR3 has 15 residues. CDR3 nucleotide sequence: TGCGCCAGCAGCCAAGACCCTCTTGACACCGGGGAGCTGTTTTTT. Translating gives CASSQDPLDTGELFF.

The genes are TRBV5-1 and TRBJ2-5; 7 nucleotides align to TRBD1. Per the germline V gene, CDR1 is SGHRS and CDR2 is YFSETQ. This CDR3 has 15 amino acids. V trimming: 4 bases; J trimming: 2 bases; junction bases outside the gene matches: 8. The CDR3 DNA reads TGCGCCAGCAGCCCGGCCCCGGGACAGCAAGAGACCCAGTACTTC. Its translation: CASSPAPGQQETQYF. Full variable domain (rest looked up from reference TRBV5-1 and TRBJ2-5): KAGVTQTPRYLIKTRGQQVTLSCSPISGHRSVSWYQQTPGQGLQFLFEYFSETQRNKGNFPGRFSGRQFSNSRSEMNVSTLELGDSALYLCASSPAPGQQETQYFGPGTRLLVL.

This clone has only one observation. The chain carries TRBV7-9 and TRBJ1-1, with D unresolved. Germline V CDR1 and CDR2: SEHNR, FQNEAQ (reference sequence). Trimming shortened V by 4 bases and J by 4 bases, and 10 bases separated the two germline ends. This CDR3 comprises 13 residues. CDR3 sequence reads: CASSYQDRTEAFF. The CDR3 nucleotides are TGTGCCAGCAGCTATCAGGACCGCACTGAAGCTTTCTTT.

V usage is TRBV6-5 and J usage is TRBJ1-2, with 9 nucleotides matching TRBD1. The CDR3 loop spans 14 amino acids. Per the germline V gene, CDR1 is MNHEY and CDR2 is SVGAGI. Trimming cost V 4 bases and J 8 bases; bases outside gene matches: 8. CDR3 sequence (DNA): TGTGCCAGCAGTTCACGGGACAGGGTTAGCGGCTACACCTTC. This translates into CASSSRDRVSGYTF.

The chain combines TRBV6-5 with TRBJ1-3, with 9 bases identical to TRBD1. Germline CDR1 MNHEY, CDR2 SVGAGI. CDR3 size: 14 residues. Trimming cost V 6 bases and J 2 bases; bases outside gene matches: 2. The CDR3: CASRRQGAGNTIYF. The CDR3 region has the DNA TGTGCCAGCAGGAGACAGGGGGCTGGAAACACCATATATTTT.

Remarks on this clone: One end of the junction does not line up with germline, which may come from a read error. The sample carries other DNA sequences with the same CDR3. This chain links TRBV7-2 with TRBJ1-1, with no clear D. The CDR3 is 12 amino acids. CDR1 is SGHTA and CDR2 is FQGNSA in the germline V gene. This chain's CDR3 is CASSQMNTEAFF. CDR3 coding DNA: TGTGCCAGCAGCCAAATGAACACTGAAGCTTTCTTC.

J is TRBJ2-1 and V is TRBV18; D is perhaps TRBD2 (6 bases). Trimming left V 1 base short and J 4 bases short, with 11 bases between. The CDR3 runs 15 residues. CDR1 is KGHSH, CDR2 LQKENI, per germline. In nucleotides, the CDR3 is TGTGCCAGCTCACCACAGGCGGGGCCGTACAATGAGCAGTTCTTC. It specifies CASSPQAGPYNEQFF.

This clone was found a few times. The J gene is TRBJ2-2, the V gene TRBV11-2; the match to TRBD2 covers 7 bases. CDR3 length equals 18 residues. V shed 3 bases, J shed 1 base, and the junction held 11 bases outside the gene matches. Germline CDR1 is SGHAT and CDR2 is FQNNGV. The CDR3 sequence: CASSFKKDERENTGELFF. CDR3 DNA: TGTGCCAGCAGCTTTAAAAAGGACGAGCGGGAGAACACCGGGGAGCTGTTTTTT.

This chain joins TRBV27 and TRBJ1-1; the match to TRBD1 covers 7 bases. CDR3 size: 14 residues. With 6 bases clipped from V and 4 bases from J, the junction kept 8 bases outside the gene matches. Germline V gene data show CDR1 as MNHEY and CDR2 as SMNVEV (reference sequence). The CDR3 nucleotides read TGTGCCAGCAGAAATACAGGGGCGATCACTGAAGCTTTCTTT. It is translated as CASRNTGAITEAFF.

Worth noting for this clone: This specimen includes other DNA sequences encoding the same CDR3. This rearrangement joins TRBV18 to TRBJ1-1; D is undetermined. Germline lookup yields CDR1 KGHSH and CDR2 LQKENI. The CDR3 extends over 13 amino acids. The germline V and J ends were trimmed by 3 bases and 1 base, with 6 bases remaining between them. CDR3 nucleotide sequence: TGTGCCAGCTCACCCGACAAGAACACTGAAGCTTTCTTT. It encodes CASSPDKNTEAFF.